This T cell receptor beta chain was captured by sequencing in a study of T cells after yellow fever vaccination. CDR1 and CDR2 (germline): SGHRS, YFSETQ. This CDR3 has 15 residues. V lost 1 base, J lost 3 bases, and 5 bases stayed unmatched. TCRdb analysed the 5' RACE reads with MiXCR anew, one entry per CDR3 protein. The profile covers some 350,000 distinct CDR3 sequences, with roughly 11% appearing a single time and about 17% taken by the ten largest. This sequence was found in a man aged 18-30 years who received the YFV17D yellow fever vaccine. The starting material was PBMCs, obtained on the day of the first yellow fever vaccination. The V and J genes are TRBV5-1 and TRBJ2-7; 9 positions match TRBD1. The CDR3 DNA follows: TGCGCCAGCAGCTTGACCCCGGGACAGGGCTACGAGCAGTACGTC. It codes for CASSLTPGQGYEQYV.